Reported below is one T cell receptor beta chain. The CDR3 has 14 amino acids. The ends were cut back, 1 base at V and 1 base at J, with 8 bases in the middle. Germline V gene sequence: CDR1 SGHRS, CDR2 YFSETQ. This sample is drawn from a study of blood T cell repertoires in COVID-19. Profiling relied on immunoSEQ multiplex PCR, and the TCRdb table lists in-frame clones only, not all of them. Here the sample spans fewer than 350,000 clones, around 86% being singletons. Sequencing was performed on PBMCs or T cells enriched from blood (not recorded which). The chain is built from TRBV5-1 and TRBJ1-1; D is unclear. The receptor comes from a man between 60 and 75 years old who had recovered from COVID-19. In DNA form, the CDR3 reads TGCGCCAGCAGCTTGAGTCGAGGGAACACTGAAGCTTTCTTT. Translation: CASSLSRGNTEAFF.